Below are 11 T cell receptor beta chains sequenced from a single sample in a study of T cells expressing NK-cell markers. TCRdb re-analyzed the 5' RACE reads; it lists each CDR3 protein once, without DNA. This listing includes a few hundred thousand distinct CDR3 sequences. Sequencing input: blood T cells: a sorted CD56 or NKG2C T cell subset, CD4+ or CD8+ T cells, or bulk PBMC T cells (not recorded which). The receptors come from a woman in her forties or fifties in good health.

This chain links TRBV7-8 with TRBJ1-6. Germline CDR1 and CDR2: SGHVS and FQNEAQ. This CDR3 is 14 amino acids long. The chain's CDR3 is CASRVTERNSPLHF.

The rearrangement uses TRBV6-1 and TRBJ1-5; TCRdb calls TRBD1, which cannot be checked without DNA. CDR1 and CDR2 (germline): MNHNS, SASEGT. This CDR3 comprises 16 residues. The CDR3: CASHRDAQNSNQPQHF.

The chain combines TRBV2 with TRBJ2-2; TCRdb reports TRBD1, a call that lacks DNA to check it against. Germline assignment: CDR1 SNHLY and CDR2 FYNNEI. The CDR3 loop spans 14 amino acids. The CDR3 protein is CASRYRVSTGELFF.

V usage is TRBV3-1 and J usage is TRBJ2-7. CDR1 and CDR2 from the germline V gene are LGHDT and YNNKEL (reference sequence). The CDR3 length is 12 residues. The chain's CDR3 is CASSQDRYEQYF.

V gene TRBV9 combines with J gene TRBJ2-1; TCRdb's D call of TRBD2 is untestable without DNA. Germline-derived CDR1 and CDR2 are SGDLS and YYNGEE. The CDR3 has 15 residues. The CDR3 loop is CASSMIGTSDNEQFF.

The rearrangement joins TRBV4-2 to TRBJ1-6. Germline V lookup: CDR1 LGHNA, CDR2 YNFKEQ. The CDR3 consists of 17 residues. CDR3 residues: CASSQEQRHSYNSPLHF.

The chain joins TRBV6-2 or TRBV6-3 to TRBJ1-1. CDR1 is MNHEY and CDR2 is SVGEGT in the germline V gene. This CDR3 region has 14 residues. The chain's CDR3 is CASSGDGWNTEAFF.

This chain uses TRBV6-6 with TRBJ2-2; there is no DNA to check the TCRdb D call of TRBD2. The CDR3 spans 16 residues. In germline, CDR1 is MNHNY, CDR2 SVGAGI (reference sequence). CDR3 residues: CASSTGRAGSTGELFF.

The gene calls are TRBV20-1 and TRBJ1-1; without DNA, the TCRdb call of TRBD1 cannot be checked. This CDR3 is built from 13 residues. Germline CDR1 and CDR2: DFQATT and SNEGSKA (reference sequence). CDR3 residues: CSASRDRGPEAFF.

The chain carries TRBV7-8 and TRBJ2-5. This CDR3 contains 14 residues. Germline V CDR1 and CDR2: SGHVS, FQNEAQ. CDR3 sequence reads: CASSLAVTRETQYF.

The V gene is TRBV7-2, the J gene TRBJ1-4. The germline CDR1 and CDR2 sequences are SGHTA and FQGNSA. The CDR3 length is 12 residues. This chain's CDR3 is CASSLDLEKLFF.